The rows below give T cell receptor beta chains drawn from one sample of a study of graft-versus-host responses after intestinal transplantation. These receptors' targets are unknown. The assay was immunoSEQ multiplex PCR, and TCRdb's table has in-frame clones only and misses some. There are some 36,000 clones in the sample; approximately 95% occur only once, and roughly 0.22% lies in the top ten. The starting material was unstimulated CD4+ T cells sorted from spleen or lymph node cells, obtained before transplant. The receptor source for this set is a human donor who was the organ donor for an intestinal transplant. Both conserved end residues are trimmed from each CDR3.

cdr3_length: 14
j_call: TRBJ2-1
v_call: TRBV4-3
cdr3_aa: ASSQVGTALYNEQF

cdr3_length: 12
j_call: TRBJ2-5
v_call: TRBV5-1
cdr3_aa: ASSLGGTIETQY

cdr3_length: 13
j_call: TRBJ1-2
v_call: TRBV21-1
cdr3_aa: ASSKDEGQGASYT

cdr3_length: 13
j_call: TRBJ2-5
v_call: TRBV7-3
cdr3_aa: ASSLTTGNQETQY

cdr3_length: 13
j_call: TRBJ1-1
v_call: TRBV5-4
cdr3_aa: ASSLAEGMNTEAF

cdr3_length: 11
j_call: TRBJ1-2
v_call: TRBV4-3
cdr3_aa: ASSQAQGDGYT

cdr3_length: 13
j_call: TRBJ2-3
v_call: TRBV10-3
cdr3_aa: AIRETSANTDTQY

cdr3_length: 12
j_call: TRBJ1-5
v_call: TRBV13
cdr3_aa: ASSLEWEDQPQH

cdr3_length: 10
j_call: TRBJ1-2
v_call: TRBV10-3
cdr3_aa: ASAGQGYGYT

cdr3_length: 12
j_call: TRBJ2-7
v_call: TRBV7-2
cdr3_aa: ASSFSGGAYEQY

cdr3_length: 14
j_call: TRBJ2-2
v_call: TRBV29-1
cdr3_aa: SVETGTSGNTGELF

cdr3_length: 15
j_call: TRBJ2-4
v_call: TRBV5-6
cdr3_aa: ASSLEGDRRAKNIQY

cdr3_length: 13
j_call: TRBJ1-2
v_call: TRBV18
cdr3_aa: ASSPFSGANYGYT

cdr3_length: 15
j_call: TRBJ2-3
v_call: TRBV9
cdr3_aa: ASSFPASGALTDTQY

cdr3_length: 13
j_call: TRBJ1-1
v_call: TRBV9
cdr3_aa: ASSVAPSINTEAF

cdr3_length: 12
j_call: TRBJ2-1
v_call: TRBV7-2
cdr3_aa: ASSLAGGIDEQF

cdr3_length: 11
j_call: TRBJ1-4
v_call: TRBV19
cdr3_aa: ASVDRGNEKLF

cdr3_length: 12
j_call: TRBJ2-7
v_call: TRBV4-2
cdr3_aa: ASSQVGHFYEQY

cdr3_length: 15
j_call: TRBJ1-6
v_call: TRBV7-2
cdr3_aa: ASSLERTGTYNSPLH

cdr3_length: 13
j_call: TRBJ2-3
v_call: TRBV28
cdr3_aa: ASSFRGSYSDTQY

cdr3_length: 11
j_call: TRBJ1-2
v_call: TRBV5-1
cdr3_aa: ASSDGGDYGYT

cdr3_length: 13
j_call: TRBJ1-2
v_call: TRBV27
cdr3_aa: ASRGSGGDYHGYT

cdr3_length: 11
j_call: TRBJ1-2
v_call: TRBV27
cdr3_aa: ASSLGVNYGYT

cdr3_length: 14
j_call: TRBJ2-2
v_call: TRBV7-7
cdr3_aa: ASSLEAGEVTGELF

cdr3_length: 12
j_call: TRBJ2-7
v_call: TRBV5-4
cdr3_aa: ASSPGQGRYEQY

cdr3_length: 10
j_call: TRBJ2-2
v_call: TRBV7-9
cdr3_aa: ASSRSSGELF

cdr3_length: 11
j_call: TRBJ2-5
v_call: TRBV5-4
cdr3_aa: ASRLAGGETQY

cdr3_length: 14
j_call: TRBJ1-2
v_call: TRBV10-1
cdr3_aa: ARTFRQGLLFYGYT

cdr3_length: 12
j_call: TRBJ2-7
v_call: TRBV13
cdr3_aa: ASSSGLAGEQQY

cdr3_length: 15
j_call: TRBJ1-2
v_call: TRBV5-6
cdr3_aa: ASSSTDSRLINYGYT

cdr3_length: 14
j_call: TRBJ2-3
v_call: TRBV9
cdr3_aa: ASSVDPSGGADTQY

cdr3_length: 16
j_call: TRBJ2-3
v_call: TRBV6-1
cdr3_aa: ASSAGLAGGPGTDTQY

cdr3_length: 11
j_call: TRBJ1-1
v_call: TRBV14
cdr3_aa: ASSLMAGTEAF

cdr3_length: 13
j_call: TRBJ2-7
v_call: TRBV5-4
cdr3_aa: ASSLQGDGGGEQY

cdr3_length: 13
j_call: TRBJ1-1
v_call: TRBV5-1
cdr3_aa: ASSLERAMNTEAF

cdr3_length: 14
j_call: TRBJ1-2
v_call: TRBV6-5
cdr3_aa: ASSYSKGGGVYGYT

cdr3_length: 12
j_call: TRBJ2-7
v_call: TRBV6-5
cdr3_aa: ASSYSNIVKGKY

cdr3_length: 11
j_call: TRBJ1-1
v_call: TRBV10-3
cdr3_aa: AITSRGAAEAF

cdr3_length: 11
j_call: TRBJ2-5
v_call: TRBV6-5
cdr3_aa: ASSYQNQETQY

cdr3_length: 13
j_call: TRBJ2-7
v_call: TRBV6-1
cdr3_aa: ASMGLAGGGYEQY

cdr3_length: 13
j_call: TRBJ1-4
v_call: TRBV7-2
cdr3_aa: ASSPRQGAREKLF

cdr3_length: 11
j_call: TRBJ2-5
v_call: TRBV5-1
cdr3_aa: ASGAGAQETQY

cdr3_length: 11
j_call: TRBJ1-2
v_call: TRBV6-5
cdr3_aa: ASSYRTPYGYT

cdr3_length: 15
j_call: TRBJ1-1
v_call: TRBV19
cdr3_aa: ASRINALGQGPAEAF

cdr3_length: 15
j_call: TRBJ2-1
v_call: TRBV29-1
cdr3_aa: SELDRGRILSYNEQF

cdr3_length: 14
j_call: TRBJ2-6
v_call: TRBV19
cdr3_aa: ASSMGRTSGANVLT

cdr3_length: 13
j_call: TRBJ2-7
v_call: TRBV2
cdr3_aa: ASSEGLAVGREQY